This is a list of T cell receptor beta chains from one sample in a study of OX40 agonist ivuxolimab in advanced cancers. This table comes from immunoSEQ multiplex PCR, and its TCRdb copy is limited to in-frame clones, with some not included. The repertoire includes around 55,000 clones, approximately 83% of them detected once, and over 9.5% sits in the top ten. The sequencing here drew on CD4+ or CD8+ T cells sorted from blood, taken in a trial of the OX40 agonist ivuxolimab. The receptor source for this set is an adult with an advanced solid tumor such as melanoma, head and neck, liver or kidney cancer. Each CDR3 is given with its conserved first and last residue. Fields, in order: clone size, V gene, CDR3 length, D gene, J gene, CDR3 DNA, CDR3 protein. D genes are given only for firm matches. Not every row has a clone size; where given, it reads once, few, many or a size class.

clone size: NA
V gene: TRBV27
CDR3 length: 16
D gene: NA
J gene: TRBJ1-5
CDR3 DNA: TGTGCCAGCAGTTCGGGGGCGGGGAGTAGCAATCAGCCCCAGCATTTT
CDR3 protein: CASSSGAGSSNQPQHF

clone size: NA
V gene: TRBV7-9
CDR3 length: 15
D gene: NA
J gene: TRBJ1-3
CDR3 DNA: TGTGCCAGCAGCTTAGCCGACCGCTCTGGAAACACCATATATTTT
CDR3 protein: CASSLADRSGNTIYF

clone size: NA
V gene: TRBV7-9
CDR3 length: 13
D gene: NA
J gene: TRBJ1-1
CDR3 DNA: TGTGCCAGCAGCCCCCAGGTGAACACTGAAGCTTTCTTT
CDR3 protein: CASSPQVNTEAFF

clone size: NA
V gene: TRBV6-6
CDR3 length: 16
D gene: TRBD1
J gene: TRBJ1-1
CDR3 DNA: TGTGCCAGCACCGTTATGGCGACAGGGTCGGACACTGAAGCTTTCTTT
CDR3 protein: CASTVMATGSDTEAFF

clone size: NA
V gene: TRBV9
CDR3 length: 16
D gene: NA
J gene: TRBJ2-6
CDR3 DNA: TGTGCCAGCAGCGTACTACAGTCCTCTGGGGCCAACGTCCTGACTTTC
CDR3 protein: CASSVLQSSGANVLTF

clone size: NA
V gene: TRBV9
CDR3 length: 15
D gene: NA
J gene: TRBJ2-7
CDR3 DNA: TGTGCCAGCAGCGTAGAGGGTAGTCATACCTACGAGCAGTACTTC
CDR3 protein: CASSVEGSHTYEQYF

clone size: NA
V gene: TRBV4-1
CDR3 length: 14
D gene: NA
J gene: TRBJ1-4
CDR3 DNA: TGCGCCAGCAGCGCCAGGGTTGCTAATGAAAAACTGTTTTTT
CDR3 protein: CASSARVANEKLFF

clone size: NA
V gene: TRBV15
CDR3 length: 13
D gene: TRBD1
J gene: TRBJ1-2
CDR3 DNA: TGTGCCGCTTCCGACAGGGGTAGCTATGGCTACACCTTC
CDR3 protein: CAASDRGSYGYTF

clone size: NA
V gene: TRBV2
CDR3 length: 13
D gene: NA
J gene: TRBJ2-7
CDR3 DNA: TGTGCCACCGTGGGGGGCCTCTCCTACGAGCAGTACTTC
CDR3 protein: CATVGGLSYEQYF

clone size: once
V gene: TRBV19
CDR3 length: 14
D gene: TRBD1
J gene: TRBJ2-7
CDR3 DNA: TGTGCCAGTATGGACAGGCAAGACCCCTACGAGCAGTACTTC
CDR3 protein: CASMDRQDPYEQYF

clone size: NA
V gene: TRBV7-9
CDR3 length: 14
D gene: NA
J gene: TRBJ2-5
CDR3 DNA: TGTGCCAGCAGCCTCCGGGACTACCAAGAGACCCAGTACTTC
CDR3 protein: CASSLRDYQETQYF

clone size: NA
V gene: TRBV6-5
CDR3 length: 15
D gene: TRBD1
J gene: TRBJ1-2
CDR3 DNA: TGTGCCAGCAGCCCTGACCCCGGGACAGTGTATGGCTACACCTTC
CDR3 protein: CASSPDPGTVYGYTF

clone size: once
V gene: TRBV27
CDR3 length: 13
D gene: NA
J gene: TRBJ1-5
CDR3 DNA: TGTGCCAGCAGTTTAGGTACGAATCAGCCCCAGCATTTT
CDR3 protein: CASSLGTNQPQHF

clone size: NA
V gene: TRBV6-1
CDR3 length: 14
D gene: NA
J gene: TRBJ2-1
CDR3 DNA: TGTGCCAGCAGTGAAGTGGCAGGGCGGAATGAGCAGTTCTTC
CDR3 protein: CASSEVAGRNEQFF

clone size: few
V gene: TRBV6-5
CDR3 length: 13
D gene: NA
J gene: TRBJ1-1
CDR3 DNA: TGTGCCAGCAGTCAGGGGAGTGGAACTGAAGCTTTCTTT
CDR3 protein: CASSQGSGTEAFF

clone size: NA
V gene: TRBV6-5
CDR3 length: 15
D gene: TRBD2
J gene: TRBJ2-7
CDR3 DNA: TGTGCCAGCATCTCGGGGCGGGGGAGCTCCTACGAGCAGTACTTC
CDR3 protein: CASISGRGSSYEQYF

clone size: NA
V gene: TRBV5-1
CDR3 length: 12
D gene: NA
J gene: TRBJ2-6
CDR3 DNA: TGCGCCAGCGCCTCTGGGGCCAACGTCCTGACTTTC
CDR3 protein: CASASGANVLTF

clone size: few
V gene: TRBV4-2
CDR3 length: 12
D gene: NA
J gene: TRBJ1-6
CDR3 DNA: TGTGCCAGCACCCTAGGGGATTCACCCCTCCACTTT
CDR3 protein: CASTLGDSPLHF

clone size: NA
V gene: TRBV6-5
CDR3 length: 13
D gene: NA
J gene: TRBJ1-2
CDR3 DNA: TGTGCCAGCAGTTACAATAGATTATATGGCTACACCTTC
CDR3 protein: CASSYNRLYGYTF

clone size: NA
V gene: TRBV13
CDR3 length: 16
D gene: NA
J gene: TRBJ1-2
CDR3 DNA: TGTGCCAGTGCCGAGGGGGGGCCGGGGGCCAAGTATGGCTACACCTTC
CDR3 protein: CASAEGGPGAKYGYTF

clone size: once
V gene: TRBV19
CDR3 length: 15
D gene: NA
J gene: TRBJ2-4
CDR3 DNA: TGTGCCAGTAGTATCGGCTACATAGCCAAAAACATTCAGTACTTC
CDR3 protein: CASSIGYIAKNIQYF

clone size: NA
V gene: TRBV4-2
CDR3 length: 15
D gene: NA
J gene: TRBJ2-5
CDR3 DNA: TGTGCCAGCAGCCAAGGATCGAACATCGGGGGAACCCAGTACTTC
CDR3 protein: CASSQGSNIGGTQYF

clone size: NA
V gene: TRBV25-1
CDR3 length: 13
D gene: TRBD1
J gene: TRBJ1-1
CDR3 DNA: TGTGCCAGCAGTGAAGCCGGGACAGGGGACGCTTTCTTT
CDR3 protein: CASSEAGTGDAFF

clone size: NA
V gene: TRBV29-1
CDR3 length: 13
D gene: NA
J gene: TRBJ1-1
CDR3 DNA: TGCAGCGTTGTCAACTTGCCGAACACTGAAGCTTTCTTT
CDR3 protein: CSVVNLPNTEAFF

clone size: NA
V gene: TRBV27
CDR3 length: 14
D gene: TRBD1
J gene: TRBJ1-2
CDR3 DNA: TGTGCCAGCAGTTTTGACAGGGGGCAGAATGGCTACACCTTC
CDR3 protein: CASSFDRGQNGYTF

clone size: NA
V gene: TRBV6-6
CDR3 length: 15
D gene: NA
J gene: TRBJ2-2
CDR3 DNA: TGTGCCAGCAGTGCGGACCCCTCGAACACCGGGGAGCTGTTTTTT
CDR3 protein: CASSADPSNTGELFF

clone size: NA
V gene: TRBV27
CDR3 length: 14
D gene: NA
J gene: TRBJ2-5
CDR3 DNA: TGTGCCAGCAGTTTATTGAAGGGGGTAGGGACCCAGTACTTC
CDR3 protein: CASSLLKGVGTQYF

clone size: NA
V gene: TRBV5-5
CDR3 length: 15
D gene: NA
J gene: TRBJ2-5
CDR3 DNA: TGTGCCAGCAGCTTAGAAGGGCATCCACAAGAGACCCAGTACTTC
CDR3 protein: CASSLEGHPQETQYF

clone size: NA
V gene: TRBV27
CDR3 length: 17
D gene: TRBD1
J gene: TRBJ2-3
CDR3 DNA: TGTGCCAGCAGTTTATCCCGGACAGGGCTCCCCACAGATACGCAGTATTTT
CDR3 protein: CASSLSRTGLPTDTQYF

clone size: NA
V gene: TRBV5-4
CDR3 length: 16
D gene: NA
J gene: TRBJ2-7
CDR3 DNA: TGTGCCAGCAGCTCGCCGGACCTGACAGAGCCCTACGAGCAGTACTTC
CDR3 protein: CASSSPDLTEPYEQYF

clone size: NA
V gene: TRBV7-3
CDR3 length: 13
D gene: NA
J gene: TRBJ1-1
CDR3 DNA: TGTGCCAGCAGCCCGCAGGTTACCACTGAAGCTTTCTTT
CDR3 protein: CASSPQVTTEAFF

clone size: NA
V gene: TRBV7-3
CDR3 length: 14
D gene: TRBD2
J gene: TRBJ2-1
CDR3 DNA: TGTGCCAGCAGCCACGGGAGGGCCGGCAATGAGCAGTTCTTC
CDR3 protein: CASSHGRAGNEQFF

clone size: NA
V gene: TRBV2
CDR3 length: 13
D gene: NA
J gene: TRBJ1-1
CDR3 DNA: TGTGCCAGTCTCCGTGGGCAGGGAAGGTCCGCTTTCTTT
CDR3 protein: CASLRGQGRSAFF

clone size: once
V gene: TRBV7-8
CDR3 length: 14
D gene: NA
J gene: TRBJ2-7
CDR3 DNA: TGTGCCAGCAGCTTCCCTGACAGGTCCTACGAGCAGTACTTC
CDR3 protein: CASSFPDRSYEQYF

clone size: NA
V gene: TRBV19
CDR3 length: 16
D gene: NA
J gene: TRBJ2-2
CDR3 DNA: TGTGCCAGTAGTATCCCCGATCCCAGGAACACCGGGGAGCTGTTTTTT
CDR3 protein: CASSIPDPRNTGELFF

clone size: NA
V gene: TRBV27
CDR3 length: 14
D gene: NA
J gene: TRBJ2-3
CDR3 DNA: TGTGCCAGCAGCGGCGTTGGGGGCACAGATACGCAGTATTTT
CDR3 protein: CASSGVGGTDTQYF

clone size: NA
V gene: TRBV11-3
CDR3 length: 16
D gene: NA
J gene: TRBJ2-1
CDR3 DNA: TGTGCCAGCAGCTTAGATCAGGGGCGCTCCTACAATGAGCAGTTCTTC
CDR3 protein: CASSLDQGRSYNEQFF

clone size: NA
V gene: TRBV27
CDR3 length: 15
D gene: NA
J gene: TRBJ1-4
CDR3 DNA: TGTGCCAGCAGCTTAAACGGGGGGCGTGTTGAAAAACTGTTTTTT
CDR3 protein: CASSLNGGRVEKLFF

clone size: NA
V gene: TRBV27
CDR3 length: 14
D gene: NA
J gene: TRBJ2-7
CDR3 DNA: TGTGCCAGCAGTTTAGTGGGGGGCCTTTACGAGCAGTACTTC
CDR3 protein: CASSLVGGLYEQYF

clone size: NA
V gene: TRBV6-6
CDR3 length: 12
D gene: NA
J gene: TRBJ1-5
CDR3 DNA: TGTGCCAGCAGGTCGGGCTCCCGGCCCCAGCATTTT
CDR3 protein: CASRSGSRPQHF